What follows are 13 T cell receptor beta chains derived from one specimen sequenced in a study of blood T cell repertoires in COVID-19. TCRdb's table, derived via immunoSEQ multiplex PCR, lists solely in-frame clones and lacks some. The table lists around 140,000 clones, 80% to 90% of them singletons. Sequenced sample: peripheral blood. The receptors were gathered from a woman aged 45-65 years with acute or convalescent COVID-19.

This rearrangement joins TRBV19 to TRBJ2-4; 7 nucleotides match TRBD2. Looked up from germline, CDR1 is LNHDA and CDR2 is SQIVND (reference sequence). The CDR3 length is 17 residues. V lost 0 bases to trimming and J lost 5 bases; unmatched junction nucleotides: 10. CDR3 nucleotide sequence: TGTGCCAGTAGTATAGATGCGACTAGCACGGTCCAAAACATTCAGTACTTC. It yields the protein CASSIDATSTVQNIQYF.

The chain carries TRBV20-1 and TRBJ2-7; D remains ambiguous. This CDR3 is built from 10 residues. With 6 bases removed from V and 4 bases from J, the gap between germline ends came to 7 bases. CDR1 and CDR2 from the germline V gene are DFQATT and SNEGSKA (reference sequence). CDR3 protein: CSAQQYEQYF. The CDR3 nucleotides are TGCAGTGCCCAACAATACGAGCAGTACTTC.

The gene calls are TRBV18 and TRBJ1-2; no clear D gene. Trimming removed 2 bases from V and 6 bases from J, with 10 bases in between. CDR3 size: 13 residues. Germline V lookup: CDR1 KGHSH, CDR2 LQKENI. The CDR3 loop reads CASSPATANGYTF. The CDR3 DNA sequence: TGTGCCAGCTCACCAGCGACTGCGAATGGCTACACCTTC.

The J gene is TRBJ1-5, the V gene TRBV18, with a possible D match to TRBD1 (5 bases). CDR3 length equals 14 residues. CDR1 and CDR2 from the germline V gene are KGHSH and LQKENI. V dropped 5 bases and J dropped 5 bases, with 13 bases sitting between them. This CDR3 is CASSYDSRYQPQHF. CDR3 nucleotides: TGTGCCAGCTCATATGACAGCAGGTATCAGCCCCAGCATTTT.

Only a few counts were recorded for this clone. V gene TRBV3-1 (or the pseudogene TRBV3-2) combines with J gene TRBJ1-2; the match to TRBD1 covers 10 bases. This CDR3 has 14 residues. Germline trimming cut 4 bases from V and 7 bases from J; bases unmatched to any gene: 6. Germline V gene lookup returns CDR1 LGHDT and CDR2 YNNKEL (reference sequence). CDR3 coding DNA: TGTGCCAGCAGCCCGTCCCGGGACAGGGGTGGCTACACCTTC. This encodes CASSPSRDRGGYTF.

The rearrangement links TRBV5-1 to TRBJ1-3, with D unclear. The CDR3 covers 14 residues. Germline V gene sequence: CDR1 SGHRS, CDR2 YFSETQ. V dropped 2 bases and J dropped 3 bases, with 9 bases sitting between them. The CDR3 loop is CASSFGGSGNTIYF. CDR3 coding DNA: TGCGCCAGCAGCTTTGGAGGGAGTGGAAACACCATATATTTT.

About this clone itself: One end of the junction does not line up with germline, which may come from a read error. This chain links TRBV5-6 with TRBJ2-3; 7 nucleotides match TRBD1. Germline V lookup: CDR1 SGHDT, CDR2 YYEEEE. The CDR3 extends over 13 amino acids. The CDR3 bases are TGTGCCAGCAGCCTCACCGGGACAGAGACGCAGTATTTT. Its translation is CASSLTGTETQYF.

The chain carries TRBV1 and TRBJ2-5; the tabulated D call, TRBD2, remains unverified against the DNA. TRBV1 is shown as a pseudogene. This CDR3 is 17 amino acids long. The CDR3 nucleotides are TGCACCAGCAGCCAAGACGGACTAGCGGGGGGCCAAGAGACCCAGTACTTC. It codes for CTSSQDGLAGGQETQYF.

This chain uses TRBV3-1 (or the pseudogene TRBV3-2) with TRBJ2-1, with a possible D match to TRBD1 (6 bases). V was shortened by 4 bases and J by 9 bases, with 19 bases between the two germline ends. This CDR3 spans 15 amino acids. Germline-derived CDR1 and CDR2 are LGHDT and YNNKEL (reference sequence). The CDR3 spells CASSRDRRLGIEQFF. CDR3 in DNA: TGTGCCAGCAGCCGAGACAGGAGGTTGGGGATTGAGCAGTTCTTC.

In its sample, this clone was seen once. The chain joins TRBV11-2 to TRBJ2-1, with 11 positions matching TRBD2. Per the germline V gene, CDR1 is SGHAT and CDR2 is FQNNGV. This CDR3 spans 15 amino acids. Trimming at V came to 3 bases and at J to 6 bases, leaving 4 bases not matched to a gene. The CDR3 protein is CASSFTGTSGNEQFF. The CDR3 bases are TGTGCCAGCAGCTTTACCGGGACTAGCGGCAATGAGCAGTTCTTC.

The V gene is TRBV5-1, the J gene TRBJ2-7; 9 nucleotides match TRBD2. This CDR3 region has 16 residues. CDR1 and CDR2 from the germline V gene are SGHRS and YFSETQ. V lost 3 bases, J lost 0 bases, and 7 bases stayed unmatched. Here the CDR3 reads CASSSSSGGPSYEQYF. The CDR3 DNA is TGCGCCAGCAGCTCATCCAGCGGGGGGCCCTCCTACGAGCAGTACTTC.

This clone was seen only once. The chain has TRBV24-1 and TRBJ1-5; maybe TRBD1 (5 bases). This CDR3 comprises 13 residues. Germline CDR1 KGHDR, CDR2 SFDVKD. Trimming removed 5 bases at V and 4 bases at J, with 8 bases between. The CDR3 region is CATSAAGNQPQHF. CDR3 nucleotides: TGTGCCACCAGTGCGGCAGGGAATCAGCCCCAGCATTTT.

V is TRBV10-2 and J is TRBJ2-1; 9 nucleotides line up with TRBD2. From germline, CDR1 is WSHSY and CDR2 SAAADI. Trimming at V came to 8 bases and at J to 6 bases, leaving 5 bases not matched to a gene. The CDR3 is 13 residues long. This CDR3 is CASCLAGANEQFF. CDR3 in DNA: TGCGCCAGCTGTTTAGCGGGGGCCAATGAGCAGTTCTTC.